This is a list of T cell receptor beta chains from one sample in a study of blood T cell repertoires in COVID-19. The table came from immunoSEQ multiplex PCR; TCRdb's copy has only in-frame clones and leaves some out. The repertoire has approximately 300,000 clones, around 90% of them found once; the top ten carry 5% to 7.5%. Sequenced sample: peripheral blood. The source is a young man who had recovered from COVID-19. The CDR3 runs from the conserved cysteine through the conserved F or W. A D gene is named only where the DNA matches it firmly. Only part of the rows carry a size: once, few, many, or a class if the clone is expanded.

clone size,V gene,J gene,D gene,CDR3 DNA,CDR3 protein
NA,TRBV15,TRBJ1-2,TRBD1,TGTGCCACCAGCAGAGCACGACAGGGGGGTGGCTACACCTTC,CATSRARQGGGYTF
NA,TRBV7-9,TRBJ1-3,NA,TGTGCCAGCAGCTCGCCATCAGGGGATAGCACCATATATTTT,CASSSPSGDSTIYF
NA,TRBV7-8,TRBJ2-7,NA,TGTGCCAGCAGCTTGACTTTTAACGAGCAGTACTTC,CASSLTFNEQYF
NA,TRBV25-1,TRBJ2-1,TRBD1,TGTGCCAGCAGCCCGGGACAGGGGGCGTGGAATGAGCAGTTCTTC,CASSPGQGAWNEQFF
NA,TRBV29-1,TRBJ1-4,NA,TGCAGCGTCGGGTTCGGGTTGAATGAAAAACTGTTTTTT,CSVGFGLNEKLFF
NA,TRBV6-6,TRBJ2-7,NA,TGTGCCAGCAGTTACCCCTCGGGGGTCTCTACCTACGAGCAGTACTTC,CASSYPSGVSTYEQYF
NA,TRBV9,TRBJ2-6,NA,TGTGCCAGCAGCGCCCAAACTCGCTCTGGGGCCAACGTCCTGACTTTC,CASSAQTRSGANVLTF
NA,TRBV27,TRBJ2-7,NA,TGTGCCAGCAGTTCCACAGGGACCGAGCAGTACTTC,CASSSTGTEQYF
once,TRBV9,TRBJ2-7,NA,TGTGCCAGCAGCCCGACTCCCTCCTACGAGCAGTACTTC,CASSPTPSYEQYF
NA,TRBV6-1,TRBJ1-4,NA,TGTGCCAGCAGTGCACCGTACAGGGACCGAGGAGAAAAACTGTTTTTT,CASSAPYRDRGEKLFF
NA,TRBV5-4,TRBJ1-1,TRBD1,TGTGCCAGCAGCTACAGGGGGCCCTTGAACACTGAAGCTTTCTTT,CASSYRGPLNTEAFF
NA,TRBV5-4,TRBJ2-7,NA,TGTGCCAGCAGCTTTACAGGGAGCTCCTACGAGCAGTACTTC,CASSFTGSSYEQYF
NA,TRBV2,TRBJ2-7,NA,TGTGCCAGTTCTCGACAGAACTACGAGCAGTACTTC,CASSRQNYEQYF
NA,TRBV7-2,TRBJ1-1,TRBD1,TGTGCCAGCAGCTTAGGACAGGGCCTGGGTGAAGCTTTCTTT,CASSLGQGLGEAFF
NA,TRBV7-2,TRBJ2-5,NA,TGTGCCAGCAAGAGAGACAGGCAAGAGACCCAGTACTTC,CASKRDRQETQYF
NA,TRBV28,TRBJ1-1,TRBD1,TGTGCCAGCAACTTAAACCCCGGACAGGGGGCTAGCGCTTTCTTT,CASNLNPGQGASAFF
NA,TRBV19,TRBJ1-1,NA,TGTGCCAGTAGTCGGACAGAGATTAACACTGAAGCTTTCTTT,CASSRTEINTEAFF
NA,TRBV20-1,TRBJ2-7,TRBD2,TGCAGTGCTAGTACTGGGGCTAGCGGGGAAGACGAGCAGGAGTACTTC,CSASTGASGEDEQEYF
NA,TRBV7-9,TRBJ2-3,TRBD2,TGTGCCAGCTTGCGGGGGGGCCTAGATACGCAGTATTTT,CASLRGGLDTQYF
NA,TRBV15,TRBJ2-7,NA,TGTGCCACCAGCAGAGATTTCCTAGCGTCCTACGAGCAGTACTTC,CATSRDFLASYEQYF
NA,TRBV19,TRBJ2-5,NA,TGTGCCACCCAACAGGGAGGGTACCAAGAGACCCAGTACTTC,CATQQGGYQETQYF
NA,TRBV25-1,TRBJ1-4,NA,TGTGCCAGCAGAGACAGAACAACTAATGAAAAACTGTTTTTT,CASRDRTTNEKLFF
NA,TRBV4-3,TRBJ2-5,TRBD1,TGCGCCAGCAGCCAAGATTGGGCAGGGGGAGAGACCCAGTACTTC,CASSQDWAGGETQYF
NA,TRBV27,TRBJ2-7,TRBD2,TGTGCCAGCAGTTCCGGACTAGCGGTATCCTACGAGCAGTACTTC,CASSSGLAVSYEQYF
NA,TRBV6-2/TRBV6-3,TRBJ1-4,TRBD1,TGTGCCAGCCGCCGGACAGGGTCTAATGAAAAACTGTTTTTT,CASRRTGSNEKLFF
once,TRBV10-3,TRBJ2-7,TRBD2,TGTGCCATCAGTGAGTTCCTACGCCCCAGTAGGACTAGCGTGATTACCCAACTAGACGAGCAGTACTTC,CAISEFLRPSRTSVITQLDEQYF
NA,TRBV6-5,TRBJ2-3,NA,TGTGCCAGCAGTTACTTGAGTAGCACAGATACGCAGTATTTT,CASSYLSSTDTQYF
NA,TRBV10-2,TRBJ2-7,NA,TGCGCCAGCAGCCCAGGACAGTTAGGCGAGCAGTACTTC,CASSPGQLGEQYF